What follows describes a single T cell receptor beta chain. No antigen is known for it. Base qualities are not at hand, and no much larger clone is one base apart. Sample time point, as interpreted from the label and publication: about 28 days (+/-7) after the second vaccine dose. AZD1222 recipients given second doses at about 4 weeks or at about 12 weeks were pooled, since spike-specific TCR depth and breadth were not found to differ between the two schedules. Samples from vaccinated people were obtained from the UK trials COV001 and COV002, which included a single-blind randomized controlled phase 2/3 trial of AZD1222 (ChAdOx1 nCoV-19) in healthy adults. Trial participant PBMC samples were collected at day 0 and day 28 after the second dose for TCRbeta chain sequencing. These data come from a study of T cell responses to AZD1222 COVID-19 vaccine (dated by TCRdb to about 2021). In the study overall: TCR sequencing covered over 230 trial participants: approximately 200 given two doses of AZD1222 and about 26 given two doses of MenACWY control vaccine. Enrollment into the trials was organized by age into subgroups of 18-55, 56-69 and 70-plus years, and those subgroups contained about 160, 30 and 59 TCR-sequenced participants, respectively. What the authors observed across the whole study: Most participants were white British and females outnumbered males, and the authors suggested that clonal diversity may have been underestimated. Only five or six AZD1222 recipients were SARS-CoV-2 seropositive at baseline, limiting conclusions about previously exposed vaccinees. The 56-69-year group was small, and its depth increase did not reach significance, likely because of low power. Because no samples from the day 14 peak response were available, repertoires could be characterized only after the peak T cell response. Reportedly, almost half of the unique spike-specific TCRs recognized epitopes lying outside the regions that are mutated in the B.1.351 and B.1.1.7 variants. After two AZD1222 doses, spike-specific TCR breadth and depth were significantly higher than at day 0 and than in MenACWY recipients. The whole spike protein was spanned by vaccine-associated CD4 TCRs, and dominant responses were seen in regions 160-218 and 743-854.

CDR1 and CDR2 were assigned from the germline V gene as SGHRS and YFSETQ. Inclusive of the bounding cysteine and phenylalanine, the CDR3 is 14 residues long. The read is trimmed to its CDR3 DNA, 42 bases read in frame from base 1. V sheds 2 bases and J sheds 1 base, leaving 9 bases between their ends. The CDR3 regions of human TCRbeta chains were subjected to immunosequencing. Regarding the original processing steps: TCRs in the repertoires were compared against a reference library of SARS-CoV-2-specific TCRs that had been generated with the MIRA antigen-specificity platform. Breadth was defined as the fraction of unique TCRs that were SARS-CoV-2-associated. Depth was defined as the fraction of total T cells that were SARS-CoV-2-associated. Using the MIRA data, each spike-specific TCR was assigned both to the spike region to which the TCR was reactive and to a CD4 or CD8 class. Log10-transformed breadth and depth values were compared by one-way ANOVA with Sidak's multiple comparisons tests. TCRdb retrieved this table from immuneACCESS and kept in-frame rearrangements only. Not all clones are present; in checked studies, unresolved V genes account for under half, and no reason is known for the remainder. V, J and clone size are those of that table, while D and trimming were read from the DNA. This sample comprises about 130,000 clones, 88% of them detected only once. The ten largest clones add up to around 5% of the sample.

This clonotype was obtained from an adult who received the AZD1222 COVID-19 vaccine. Rearrangement joined TRBV5-1 to TRBJ2-5; TRBD1 is a weak D gene call, 5 bases matching. Sequencing was performed on peripheral blood, taken 28 days after the second AZD1222 dose. The bases read TGCGCCAGCAGCTTCATCCAGGGCCAAGAGACCCAGTACTTC. Its translation is CASSFIQGQETQYF.